The 31 T cell receptor beta chains below all came from one sample that was sequenced in a study of CD4 and CD8 cells across lung adenocarcinoma regions. In TCRdb, the PCR reads were re-called with MiXCR into one record per CDR3 protein. The profile shows tens of thousands of distinct CDR3 sequences, around 50% of them singletons. The sample taken for sequencing was CD8+ T cells from the center of a lung tumor. Every receptor here comes from a female donor with lung adenocarcinoma. The CD4 and CD8 labels of this study may be unreliable.

This clonotype was detected only a few times. This chain links TRBV5-1 with TRBJ1-4; the D is unclear. The V gene lost 4 bases and the J gene lost 4 bases, with 17 bases spanning the gap. Germline CDR1 SGHRS, CDR2 YFSETQ. CDR3 length: 16 residues. The CDR3 loop is CASSQGPETINEKLFF. CDR3 nucleotide sequence: TGCGCCAGCAGCCAAGGTCCAGAAACCATTAATGAAAAACTGTTTTTT.

By sample share, this clonotype is medium-sized (0.01 to 0.1%). The genes are TRBV6-1 and TRBJ2-3, with D perhaps matching TRBD1 (5 bases). The germline V gene encodes CDR1 MNHNS and CDR2 SASEGT. Trimming shortened V by 11 bases and J by 2 bases, and 17 bases separated the two germline ends. This CDR3 spans 14 amino acids. CDR3 residues: CALRQGINTDTQYF. CDR3 nucleotides: TGTGCCCTAAGGCAGGGAATTAACACAGATACGCAGTATTTT.

V is TRBV6-1 and J is TRBJ2-3; D possibly matches TRBD1 or TRBD2 (6 bases each). The J call is in doubt because the DNA end fits TRBJ2-7 better. Looked up from germline, CDR1 is MNHNS and CDR2 is SASEGT. The CDR3 extends over 15 amino acids. CDR3 in amino acids: CAREEGGRDPDTQYF. CDR3 DNA sequence: TGTGCCAGGGAGGAGGGGGGCCGTGACCCAGATACGCAGTACTTC.

The chain employs TRBV7-2 and TRBJ2-1; 8 nucleotides line up with TRBD1. V dropped 3 bases and J dropped 13; count of bases not matched to a gene: 11. The CDR3 has 14 residues. Germline V gene sequence: CDR1 SGHTA, CDR2 FQGNSA. CDR3 DNA: TGTGCCAGCAGCTTTTCACAGGGGGAGGAGACCCAGTTCTTC. This translates into CASSFSQGEETQFF. Based on the CDR3 plus reference TRBV7-2 and TRBJ2-1, the full variable domain is GAGVSQSPSNKVTEKGKDVELRCDPISGHTALYWYRQSLGQGLEFLIYFQGNSAPDKSGLPSDRFSAERTGGSVSTLTIQRTQQEDSAVYLCASSFSQGEETQFFGPGTRLTVL.

In this sample, this clonotype turned up a few times. Because the CDR3 is missing its conserved closing phenylalanine or tryptophan, this is likely a read error. The limits of the CDR3 on the DNA are not certain, so only TCRdb's listed CDR3 is given. The chain is built from TRBV6-1 and TRBJ2-1; the D call in the table, TRBD2, was not verified against the DNA. In germline, CDR1 is MNHNS, CDR2 SASEGT. The CDR3 adds up to 15 amino acids, both ends counted. The CDR3: CASSPTVTSNGEKAL.

This clonotype turned up a few times. The CDR3 coding sequence is TGTGCCAGCAGTTTTCCCGGGACAGGGTTGAGAGGGACAGATACGCAGTATTTT. As protein: CASSFPGTGLRGTDTQYF. The chain employs TRBV12-3 or TRBV12-4 and TRBJ2-3; 9 bases map to TRBD1. Germline trimming cut 3 bases from V and 3 bases from J; bases unmatched to any gene: 13. The CDR3 has 18 residues.

This clonotype has only a few counts. CDR3 sequence: CAWSVSGEQETQYF. The CDR3 DNA sequence: TGTGCCTGGAGTGTATCCGGCGAACAAGAGACCCAGTACTTC. This rearrangement joins TRBV30 to TRBJ2-1; D is uncertain. The DNA end favors TRBJ2-5, so the J call may be wrong. Germline V gene data show CDR1 as GTSNPN and CDR2 as SVGIG (reference sequence). This CDR3 is built from 14 residues.

The V gene is TRBV6-1, the J gene TRBJ2-5; TRBD2 matches at 12 bases. The CDR3 has 20 residues. Looked up from germline, CDR1 is MNHNS and CDR2 is SASEGT. V trimming: 1 base; J trimming: 4 bases; junction bases outside the gene matches: 16. CDR3 protein: CASSEGGLLAGGPFSETQYF. CDR3 in DNA: TGTGCCAGCAGTGAAGGGGGTTTGCTAGCGGGAGGGCCTTTCTCAGAGACCCAGTACTTC.

This chain links TRBV24-1 with TRBJ2-1, with a possible D match to TRBD2 (6 bases). This CDR3 is built from 14 residues. The V gene's germline CDR1 is KGHDR and CDR2 SFDVKD. Trimming removed 4 bases at V and 5 bases at J, with 11 bases between. The CDR3 is CATSEGLQNNEQFF. Here the CDR3 DNA reads TGTGCCACCAGTGAGGGACTTCAGAACAATGAGCAGTTCTTC.

This clonotype was counted many times. The rearrangement links TRBV11-3 to TRBJ2-1; 9 bases agree with TRBD2. The CDR3 has 14 amino acids. The trim removed 6 bases at V and 5 bases at J, leaving 5 bases unmatched. Germline V gives CDR1 SGHNT, CDR2 YENEEA. CDR3 residues: CASSPGGGDNEQFF. The CDR3 nucleotides read TGTGCCAGCAGTCCCGGCGGGGGGGACAATGAGCAGTTCTTC.

V usage is TRBV6-5 and J usage is TRBJ2-1; 14 nucleotides align to TRBD2. The CDR3 has 17 amino acids. The germline CDR1 and CDR2 sequences are MNHEY and SVGAGI. V was clipped by 2 bases and J by 7 bases; unmatched bases: 7. In nucleotides, the CDR3 is TGTGCCAGCAGTTACGGGACTAGCGGGAGTCTGGGTAATGAGCAGTTCTTC. It specifies CASSYGTSGSLGNEQFF.

This chain joins TRBV10-1 and TRBJ2-1, with D perhaps matching TRBD2 (5 bases). Germline lookup yields CDR1 WNHNN and CDR2 SYGVQD (reference sequence). The CDR3 has 14 amino acids. V was trimmed by 2 bases and J by 7 bases, leaving 12 bases between them. The CDR3 region has the DNA TGCGCCAGCAGTGAGGGACTGAGGTCGAATGAGCAGTTCTTC. It is translated as CASSEGLRSNEQFF.

In its sample, this clonotype was seen once. CDR3 sequence reads: CATKVPGHEETQYF. CDR3 DNA sequence: TGTGCCACCAAGGTCCCCGGTCACGAAGAGACCCAGTACTTC. The J gene is TRBJ2-3, the V gene TRBV10-3; D is unclear. The DNA end lines up better with TRBJ2-5; the J call may be wrong. Germline V CDR1 and CDR2: ENHRY, SYGVKD. CDR3 length: 14 amino acids.

The chain recombines TRBV6-1 with TRBJ2-7; D may match TRBD1 or TRBD2 (5 bases each). V dropped 9 bases and J dropped 4 bases, with 19 bases sitting between them. Germline V gene sequence: CDR1 MNHNS, CDR2 SASEGT. CDR3 length: 14 residues. CDR3 nucleotide sequence: TGTGCCAGTGGGACGGGACGCCGAGCTTACGAGCAGTACGTC. Residues: CASGTGRRAYEQYV.

In this sample, this clonotype turned up a few times. The chain has TRBV3-1 and TRBJ2-1, with a possible D match to TRBD2 (6 bases). CDR1 LGHDT and CDR2 YNNKEL come from the germline V gene (reference sequence). This CDR3 has 10 amino acids. The V and J ends lost 9 bases and 13 bases respectively, with 13 bases between them. Here the CDR3 reads CASGRGTQFF. CDR3 in DNA: TGTGCCAGTGGCCGGGGGACCCAGTTCTTC.

There are a few counts of this clonotype. The chain is built from TRBV4-1 and TRBJ1-1; tentative D call: TRBD1 (5 bases). The CDR3 has 13 amino acids. Germline V gene lookup returns CDR1 MGHRA and CDR2 YSYEKL. V was pared by 0 bases and J by 6 bases, with 8 bases between. The CDR3 sequence: CASSQESGPEAFF. The CDR3 DNA follows: TGCGCCAGCAGCCAAGAATCGGGGCCTGAAGCTTTCTTT.

This clonotype was counted many times. V and J are TRBV7-6 and TRBJ2-1; 9 positions match TRBD1. V gave up 5 bases and J gave up 1 base; unmatched junction bases: 3. The CDR3 spans 15 residues. The germline CDR1 and CDR2 sequences are SGHVS and FNYEAQ. CDR3 loop: CASSNGTGSYNEQFF. The CDR3 DNA reads as TGTGCCAGCAGCAACGGGACAGGGTCCTACAATGAGCAGTTCTTC.

This clonotype was seen many times. Given a much more abundant clone one base away, this may be a read error. CDR3 DNA: TGTGCCAGCAGTGAACAGGTGAGCTCCTACAATGAGCAGTACTTC. Amino acid sequence: CASSEQVSSYNEQYF. This sequence joins TRBV6-1 and TRBJ2-1; D unclear. The DNA matches TRBJ2-7 better at its end, which makes the J call doubtful. This CDR3 contains 15 residues. Germline assignment: CDR1 MNHNS and CDR2 SASEGT.

This clonotype has at least ten counts. The CDR3 nucleotides are TGTGCCAGCAGTTTAAACGCCCCGGGCAGCAGCTACACCTTC. Protein: CASSLNAPGSSYTF. The chain has TRBV28 and TRBJ1-2, with unresolved D. Germline values: CDR1 MDHEN, CDR2 SYDVKM. CDR3 length equals 14 residues. The germline V and J ends were trimmed by 2 bases and 9 bases, with 16 bases remaining between them.

The genes are TRBV7-9 and TRBJ1-4, with TRBD1 as a possible D gene (6 bases). Trimming stripped 1 base from V and 8 bases from J, with 11 bases between. Germline V gives CDR1 SEHNR, CDR2 FQNEAQ (reference sequence). This CDR3 contains 14 residues. CDR3 DNA: TGTGCCAGCAGCTTAGTCGGGACAAGCGAAAAACTGTTTTTT. Translation gives CASSLVGTSEKLFF.

By share, this clonotype ranks as medium-sized (0.01 to 0.1%). This rearrangement joins TRBV14 to TRBJ2-1; D is ambiguous. Germline-derived CDR1 and CDR2 are SGHDN and FVKESK. The CDR3 extends over 12 amino acids. V shed 1 base and J shed 7 bases, with 5 bases lying between them. The CDR3 spells CASSQVGNEQFF. The CDR3 DNA reads as TGTGCCAGCAGCCAAGTCGGGAATGAGCAGTTCTTC.

This CDR3 is CASRGAGPGATDTQYF. Written as DNA, the CDR3 is TGTGCCAGCCGTGGCGCGGGGCCAGGGGCCACAGATACTCAGTACTTC. The chain links TRBV27 to TRBJ2-4; either TRBD1 or TRBD2 may supply D (6 bases each). Looked up from germline, CDR1 is MNHEY and CDR2 is SMNVEV (reference sequence). CDR3 size: 16 residues. The V end was cut by 8 bases, the J end by 12 bases, with 29 bases between.

This chain joins TRBV6-1 and TRBJ2-1; 7 bases match TRBD2. This CDR3 has 13 amino acids. CDR1 is MNHNS, CDR2 SASEGT, per germline. Germline trimming cut 6 bases from V and 9 bases from J; bases unmatched to any gene: 8. CDR3 coding DNA: TGTGCCAGCAGCGGGGTGGGAGGGCGTGAGCAGTTCTTC. It is translated as CASSGVGGREQFF.

The rearrangement uses TRBV6-1 and TRBJ1-4, with a weak D call TRBD1 (5 bases). Germline lookup yields CDR1 MNHNS and CDR2 SASEGT. Between the trimmed V and J ends, which lost 7 bases and 10 bases, there was a span of 13 bases. CDR3 length: 12 amino acids. CDR3 bases: TGTGCCAGCATTCCCGGGGCAGGAAAACTGTTTTTT. This translates into CASIPGAGKLFF.

As regards this clonotype: Since a much larger clone is just one base distant, this may be a read error. The rearrangement links TRBV10-1 to TRBJ2-1; 7 bases agree with TRBD2. The CDR3 length is 14 residues. CDR1 is WNHNN, CDR2 SYGVQD, per germline (reference sequence). CDR3 DNA sequence: TGCACCAGCAGTGCCGGGACTATAGCTTCTGAGCAGTTCTTC. Protein product: CTSSAGTIASEQFF.

The chain couples TRBV14 to TRBJ2-1; D gene uncertain. The CDR3 spans 15 residues. Germline V gene lookup returns CDR1 SGHDN and CDR2 FVKESK. V lost 1 base and J 0 bases, leaving 7 bases between the germline ends. Written as DNA, the CDR3 is TGTGCCAGCAGCCAAGTACAGAGCTCCTACAATGAGCAGTTCTTC. Its translation is CASSQVQSSYNEQFF.

J is TRBJ1-6 and V is TRBV6-1; 9 nucleotides align to TRBD1. In germline, CDR1 is MNHNS, CDR2 SASEGT. V dropped 5 bases and J dropped 8; count of bases not matched to a gene: 1. CDR3 length equals 13 residues. CDR3 amino acids: CASSTGGYSPLHF. The CDR3 DNA is TGTGCCAGCAGTACAGGGGGCTATTCACCCCTCCACTTT.

On this clonotype itself: Germline is not matched at one junction end, which may reflect a read error. This chain joins TRBV10-3 and TRBJ2-2, with D perhaps matching TRBD1 (5 bases). This CDR3 region has 17 residues. Germline assignment: CDR1 ENHRY and CDR2 SYGVKD. The CDR3 bases are TGTGCCAGCAGTGATCCACTCACAGGTGGCAGCACAGAGGAGCTGTATTTT. Protein: CASSDPLTGGSTEELYF.

The count of this clonotype is one. V usage is TRBV6-1 and J usage is TRBJ2-3, with D tentatively TRBD1 or TRBD2 (5 bases each). Germline V gene sequence: CDR1 MNHNS, CDR2 SASEGT. The ends were cut back, 3 bases at V and 10 bases at J, with 20 bases in the middle. The CDR3 loop spans 15 amino acids. The CDR3 here is CASSDGAVSGCAQYF. In DNA, the CDR3 is TGTGCCAGCAGTGACGGGGCAGTGAGCGGATGTGCGCAGTATTTT.

J is TRBJ1-2 and V is TRBV6-1; 7 nucleotides agree with TRBD1. CDR1 and CDR2 from the germline V gene are MNHNS and SASEGT. The CDR3 length is 15 residues. The V and J ends lost 7 bases and 0 bases, in that order; junction bases with no gene match: 8. CDR3 coding DNA: TGTGCCAGCAACACCGGGACAGCCACTAACTATGGCTACACCTTC. Its translation: CASNTGTATNYGYTF.

The CDR3 region is CASSGRQIEQFF. The CDR3 DNA follows: TGTGCCAGCAGCGGCCGTCAAATTGAGCAGTTCTTC. This rearrangement joins TRBV5-4 to TRBJ2-1; no firm D call. V was trimmed by 4 bases and J by 9 bases, leaving 11 bases between them. The germline gives CDR1 SGHNT, CDR2 YYREEE (reference sequence). This CDR3 comprises 12 residues. Filled out from reference TRBV5-4 and TRBJ2-1, the complete variable domain reads ETGVTQSPTHLIKTRGQQVTLRCSSQSGHNTVSWYQQALGQGPQFIFQYYREEENGRGNFPPRFSGLQFPNYSSELNVNALELDDSALYLCASSGRQIEQFFGPGTRLTVL.